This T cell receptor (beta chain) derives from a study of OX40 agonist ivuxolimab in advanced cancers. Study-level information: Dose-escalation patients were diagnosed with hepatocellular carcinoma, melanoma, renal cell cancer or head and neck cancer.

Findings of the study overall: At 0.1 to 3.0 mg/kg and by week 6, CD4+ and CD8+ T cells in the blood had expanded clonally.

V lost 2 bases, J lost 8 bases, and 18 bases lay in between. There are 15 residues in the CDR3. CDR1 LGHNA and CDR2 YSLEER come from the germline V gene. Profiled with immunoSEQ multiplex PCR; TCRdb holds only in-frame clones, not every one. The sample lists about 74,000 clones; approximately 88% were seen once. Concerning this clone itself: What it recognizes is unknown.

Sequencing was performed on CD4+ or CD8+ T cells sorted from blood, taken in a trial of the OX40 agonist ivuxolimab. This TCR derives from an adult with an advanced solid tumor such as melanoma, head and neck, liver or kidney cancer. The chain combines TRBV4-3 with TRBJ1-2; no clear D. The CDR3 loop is CASSQLPGVSSGYTF. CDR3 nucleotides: TGCGCCAGCAGCCAATTACCTGGGGTATCATCCGGCTACACCTTC.